One and the same sample provided the 3 T cell receptor beta chains below, sequenced in a study of regulatory T cells. Primers: 52 TRBV forward and 13 TRBJ reverse. This table comes from immunoSEQ multiplex PCR, and its TCRdb copy is limited to in-frame clones, with some not included. The profile covers 20,000 to 25,000 clones, with about 88% appearing a single time and approximately 1.3% taken by the ten largest. No antigen has been assigned to these receptors. Study outcomes and limitations: Hydrophobic residues at CDR3 positions 6 and 7 were enriched in conventional CD4+ T cells of CD3G-deficient patients.

The source material was conventional CD4+ T cells sorted from blood. Source of these receptors: a child aged 5-17 years with CD3G deficiency.

V gene TRBV7-8 combines with J gene TRBJ2-3; no clear D gene. Per the germline V gene, CDR1 is SGHVS and CDR2 is FQNEAQ. The CDR3 totals 12 residues. V was shortened by 5 bases and J by 1 base, with 4 bases between the two germline ends. This CDR3 is CASSPRTDTQYF. DNA for the CDR3: TGTGCCAGCAGCCCCCGCACAGATACGCAGTATTTT. Complete variable domain (other parts from reference TRBV7-8 and TRBJ2-3): GAGVSQSPRYKVAKRGQDVALRCDPISGHVSLFWYQQALGQGPEFLTYFQNEAQLDKSGLPSDRFFAERPEGSVSTLKIQRTQQEDSAVYLCASSPRTDTQYFGPGTRLTVL.

The genes are TRBV11-2 and TRBJ1-1; D perhaps matches TRBD1 (6 bases). V lost 1 base, J lost 12 bases, and 15 bases lay in between. Germline V gene lookup returns CDR1 SGHAT and CDR2 FQNNGV. The CDR3 contains 13 residues. CDR3 region: CASSLGPAGTTFF. Here the CDR3 DNA reads TGTGCCAGCAGCTTAGGCCCGGCAGGGACAACTTTCTTT.

The CDR3 bases are TGTGCCAGCAGTTTAAACAGGGGTTCTAACTATGGCTACACCTTC. It encodes CASSLNRGSNYGYTF. This chain joins TRBV6-1 and TRBJ1-2; TRBD1 aligns across 7 bases. After removal of 5 bases from V and 0 bases from J, the junction contained 6 bases not matched to a gene. The V gene's germline CDR1 is MNHNS and CDR2 SASEGT. This CDR3 has 15 amino acids.